A single sample gave rise to the 11 T cell receptor beta chains below, sequenced in a study of CD8+ T cells in alopecia areata. Treatment in this sample: oral pan-JAK inhibitor, 5-10 mg twice daily. Following RNA extraction, reverse transcription yielded cDNA that acted as the sequencing template. Using immunoSEQ multiplex PCR, the repertoire was profiled, and TCRdb retains in-frame clones only, with some absent. The sample includes about 76,000 clones, approximately 66% seen only once; the top ten take 23%. The input for sequencing was CD8+ T cells sorted from blood, taken at week 24, from a patient treated with tofacitinib. The receptors come from a human donor with alopecia areata.

The CDR3 DNA reads as TGTGCCAGCAGCGTAATCGTAGGCGGGGAGCTGTTTTTT. Translation gives CASSVIVGGELFF. The gene calls are TRBV9 and TRBJ2-2; no definite D call. From germline, CDR1 is SGDLS and CDR2 YYNGEE. This CDR3 contains 13 residues. The V and J ends lost 1 base and 7 bases respectively, with 8 bases between them.

This chain joins TRBV7-9 and TRBJ1-2, with D tentatively TRBD1 (5 bases). Trimming stripped 4 bases from V and 3 bases from J, with 18 bases between. This CDR3 is 16 amino acids long. Germline CDR1 and CDR2: SEHNR and FQNEAQ (reference sequence). CDR3 in amino acids: CASSSSSLGVDYGYTF. CDR3 DNA: TGTGCCAGCAGCTCATCCTCTCTGGGGGTTGACTATGGCTACACCTTC. The full variable domain, completed using reference TRBV7-9 and TRBJ1-2, is DTGVSQNPRHKITKRGQNVTFRCDPISEHNRLYWYRQTLGQGPEFLTYFQNEAQLEKSRLLSDRFSAERPKGSFSTLEIQRTEQGDSAMYLCASSSSSLGVDYGYTFGSGTRLTVV.

This chain links TRBV28 with TRBJ2-7; D gene uncertain. V lost 5 bases, J lost 0 bases, and 11 bases lay in between. Per germline, CDR1 MDHEN and CDR2 SYDVKM. The CDR3 covers 14 residues. The CDR3 loop is CASSPLEISYEQYF. The CDR3, as DNA: TGTGCCAGCAGTCCTCTTGAGATCTCCTACGAGCAGTACTTC.

The rearrangement joins TRBV4-2 to TRBJ2-3; D is unclear. V lost 3 bases and J 0 bases, leaving 10 bases between the germline ends. CDR3 length: 15 amino acids. Germline values: CDR1 LGHNA, CDR2 YNFKEQ. CDR3 region: CASSQYTTSTDTQYF. The CDR3 DNA sequence: TGTGCCAGCAGCCAGTATACAACTAGCACAGATACGCAGTATTTT.

The chain links TRBV5-1 to TRBJ1-5; unclear D gene. Looked up from germline, CDR1 is SGHRS and CDR2 is YFSETQ. The CDR3 spans 15 residues. With 1 base removed from V and 4 bases from J, the gap between germline ends came to 12 bases. The CDR3 spells CASSLSPGTNQPQHF. In nucleotides, the CDR3 is TGCGCCAGCAGCTTGAGTCCCGGCACTAATCAGCCCCAGCATTTT.

This clone was seen a handful of times. Relative to the germline gene, one junction end is altered; a read error may explain this. J is TRBJ2-2 and V is TRBV11-2; TRBD1 agrees at 8 bases. Germline assignment: CDR1 SGHAT and CDR2 FQNNGV. The CDR3 loop spans 17 amino acids. CDR3 sequence: CASSQAGQGWNTGELFF. The CDR3 coding sequence is TGCGCCAGCAGCCAAGCCGGACAGGGATGGAACACCGGGGAGCTGTTTTTT.

The rearrangement links TRBV15 to TRBJ2-5, with TRBD2 as a possible D gene (5 bases). Germline lookup yields CDR1 LNHNV and CDR2 YYDKDF (reference sequence). The germline V and J ends were trimmed by 4 bases and 0 bases, with 6 bases remaining between them. The length of the CDR3 is 13 residues. CDR3 sequence reads: CATSMRDQETQYF. CDR3 DNA: TGTGCCACCAGCATGCGGGACCAAGAGACCCAGTACTTC.

This clone showed up just a few times. V and J are TRBV27 and TRBJ2-1, with D possibly being TRBD2 (5 bases). This CDR3 has 14 amino acids. V was shortened by 3 bases and J by 4 bases, with 10 bases between the two germline ends. Germline values: CDR1 MNHEY, CDR2 SMNVEV (reference sequence). CDR3 sequence: CASSFSGKYNEQFF. Here the CDR3 DNA reads TGTGCCAGCAGTTTTTCGGGAAAATACAATGAGCAGTTCTTC.

The chain's CDR3 is CASSHRPTEAFF. CDR3 nucleotides: TGCGCCAGCAGCCACCGACCTACTGAAGCTTTCTTT. This chain uses TRBV4-1 with TRBJ1-1; D is ambiguous. Trimming left V 3 bases short and J 5 bases short, with 7 bases between. The CDR3 extends over 12 amino acids. CDR1 and CDR2 from the germline V gene are MGHRA and YSYEKL.

This clone was observed a handful of times. The gene calls are TRBV9 and TRBJ2-3, with 10 bases matching TRBD2. The CDR3 runs to 20 residues. Germline V gene sequence: CDR1 SGDLS, CDR2 YYNGEE. V gave up 3 bases and J gave up 1 base; unmatched junction bases: 17. CDR3 region: CASSASPLVTGTSGTDTQYF. As DNA, the CDR3 is TGTGCCAGCAGCGCCTCCCCTCTAGTGACCGGGACTAGCGGCACAGATACGCAGTATTTT.

This clone came up once. The chain joins TRBV7-2 to TRBJ1-2; TRBD1 agrees at 10 bases. J lost 5 bases, V lost 3 bases, and 9 bases had no gene match. CDR1 is SGHTA, CDR2 FQGNSA, per germline. This CDR3 spans 16 amino acids. The CDR3 here is CASSFPGQGPRYGYTF. CDR3 bases: TGTGCCAGCAGCTTCCCGGGACAGGGGCCCCGTTATGGCTACACCTTC.